This TCR beta chain was found in a study of blood T cells in healthy people across ages. Study-level results: The authors considered diversity estimates from one million T cells to be underestimates.

Germline CDR1 and CDR2: SGDLS and YYNGEE. This CDR3 has 15 amino acids. V dropped 4 bases and J dropped 3 bases, with 16 bases sitting between them. Alongside a J-beta primer mix, a sample-barcoded 5' primer served in a second PCR lasting 7 to 11 cycles. The authors tagged each cDNA molecule using a template-switch adaptor with 12 random nucleotides. TCRdb re-called the 5' RACE reads through MiXCR, storing one row per CDR3 protein. In the table there are around 990,000 distinct CDR3 sequences, 35% to 40% of which are singletons. Details on this clonotype: The antigen remains unidentified.

No fewer than 6 million PBMCs went into each sample. Sequencing used blood. The TCR originated in a young man in good health. J is TRBJ1-2 and V is TRBV9, with D possibly matching TRBD1 (5 bases). This CDR3 reads CASSPRMEGYYGYTF. The CDR3 nucleotides read TGTGCCAGCAGCCCGCGTATGGAGGGGTACTATGGCTACACCTTC.